The source of this T cell receptor (beta chain) is a study of CD8 T cells in Susac syndrome. With random hexamers, reverse transcription was performed on roughly 0.5 to 1 ug of RNA. Amplification of the TCR beta CDR3 was carried out by immunoSEQ multiplex PCR, which spanned a total of 54 Vbeta and 13 Jbeta segments. TCRdb re-derived calls from the immunoSEQ multiplex PCR reads in MiXCR, one entry per CDR3 protein. The table records about 400,000 distinct CDR3 sequences, approximately 85% of them present only once. Germline CDR1 and CDR2: SGHVS and FQNEAQ. There are 13 residues in the CDR3. V was cut by 2 bases and J by 8 bases, with 10 bases left in between. The authors sequenced TCR beta from blood CD8+ and CD4+ T cells.

Sequencing used CD8+ T cells from PBMCs. The sequence was obtained from a human donor with multiple sclerosis. This chain connects TRBV7-8 to TRBJ2-1; the D is unclear. The CDR3 loop is CASSLSLTDEQFF. The CDR3 region has the DNA TGTGCCAGCAGCTTAAGTCTTACGGATGAGCAGTTCTTC.